These 8 T cell receptor beta chains were all obtained from the same sample, sequenced in a study of low-dose radiotherapy and immunotherapy resistance in tumors (dated by TCRdb to between 2020 and 2023). Sequenced using an Illumina HiSeq 2500. To make first-strand cDNA, Superscript III was used along with a set of TRAV- and TRBV-specific primers so that both the TCRalpha and TCRbeta chains were covered. TCRs were amplified for about 20 PCR cycles with Phusion, using a constant-region primer paired with the adapter attached to the V primers. TCRdb reprocessed the public reads (quality trimming at Q25 with fastp, clone calling with MiXCR) and kept in-frame beta chains. Every distinct CDR3 protein forms one entry, paired with its most common genes and DNA. This sample is represented by tens of thousands of distinct CDR3 sequences; approximately 17% of them were singletons. 5.9% of the sample belongs to the ten largest clones.

Taken with the paper, the label for time point translates to: before trial treatment. The input for sequencing was PBMCs, taken before treatment. The receptors shown here come from a male donor with prostate cancer.

This clonotype showed up many times. The chain's CDR3 is CASSPTGLEQYF. CDR3 DNA: TGTGCCAGCAGCCCTACAGGACTCGAGCAGTACTTC. The genes are TRBV7-9 and TRBJ2-7; the D call may be TRBD1 or TRBD2 (5 bases each). From germline, CDR1 is SEHNR and CDR2 FQNEAQ (reference sequence). This CDR3 spans 12 amino acids. V dropped 5 bases and J dropped 6 bases, with 11 bases sitting between them. The full variable domain, its missing parts supplied by reference TRBV7-9 and TRBJ2-7, is DTGVSQNPRHKITKRGQNVTFRCDPISEHNRLYWYRQTLGQGPEFLTYFQNEAQLEKSRLLSDRFSAERPKGSFSTLEIQRTEQGDSAMYLCASSPTGLEQYFGPGTRLTVT.

In this sample, this clonotype turned up many times. The V call is TRBV4-2, the J call TRBJ2-5; 9 nucleotides agree with TRBD2. This CDR3 comprises 19 residues. The J segment lost 5 bases and the V segment lost 0 bases, leaving 16 bases of the junction unmatched. Germline CDR1 LGHNA, CDR2 YNFKEQ. The chain's CDR3 is CASSQDLIRRGGAQETQYF. The DNA for the CDR3 is TGTGCCAGCAGCCAAGATCTGATCAGGCGGGGGGGCGCACAGGAGACCCAGTACTTC.

This clonotype showed up many times. CDR3 nucleotide sequence: TGTGCCAGCAGTTACTCGAGGACCATGAACACTGAAGCTTTCTTT. This encodes CASSYSRTMNTEAFF. This rearrangement joins TRBV6-5 to TRBJ1-1, with unresolved D. Germline CDR1 is MNHEY and CDR2 is SVGAGI. With 0 bases removed from V and 0 bases from J, the gap between germline ends came to 8 bases. The CDR3 extends over 15 amino acids.

This clonotype was counted ten times or more. The chain joins TRBV18 to TRBJ1-1; D is undetermined. V lost 4 bases and J lost 4, with 10 bases in between. This CDR3 region has 13 residues. Germline loops: CDR1 KGHSH, CDR2 LQKENI. The CDR3 sequence is CASSREVATEAFF. The CDR3 DNA reads TGTGCCAGCTCACGAGAGGTGGCCACTGAAGCTTTCTTT.

V usage is TRBV28 and J usage is TRBJ1-2; D gene uncertain. Trimming left V 3 bases short and J 3 bases short, with 2 bases between. Germline values: CDR1 MDHEN, CDR2 SYDVKM. The CDR3 length is 11 residues. The CDR3 is CASSFDYGYTF. CDR3 DNA sequence: TGTGCCAGCAGTTTCGACTATGGCTACACCTTC.

This clonotype was detected ten times or more. The CDR3, as DNA: TGTGCCAGCAGCTTTGGGGCAGCAGAGACCCAGTACTTC. Encoded protein: CASSFGAAETQYF. The chain carries TRBV11-2 and TRBJ2-5, with D perhaps TRBD1 (5 bases). The V end was cut by 3 bases, the J end by 4 bases, with 9 bases between. The CDR3 has 13 residues. CDR1 is SGHAT, CDR2 FQNNGV, per germline.

For the CDR3, the DNA is TGTGCCAGCAGTCTACGGGCAGGGGGGGGCAATGAGCAGTTCTTC. Residues: CASSLRAGGGNEQFF. J is TRBJ2-1 and V is TRBV12-3 or TRBV12-4; the D gene could be TRBD1 or TRBD2 (7 bases each). V was cut by 5 bases and J by 6 bases, with 17 bases left in between. There are 15 residues in the CDR3.

This clonotype has ten or more counts. The chain combines TRBV5-1 with TRBJ2-1; D call uncertain. Between the trimmed V and J ends, which lost 0 bases and 10 bases, there was a span of 8 bases. The CDR3 loop spans 12 amino acids. Germline loops: CDR1 SGHRS, CDR2 YFSETQ. CDR3 DNA sequence: TGCGCCAGCAGCTTGGGAAGGTCGGAGCAGTTCTTC. It translates to CASSLGRSEQFF.